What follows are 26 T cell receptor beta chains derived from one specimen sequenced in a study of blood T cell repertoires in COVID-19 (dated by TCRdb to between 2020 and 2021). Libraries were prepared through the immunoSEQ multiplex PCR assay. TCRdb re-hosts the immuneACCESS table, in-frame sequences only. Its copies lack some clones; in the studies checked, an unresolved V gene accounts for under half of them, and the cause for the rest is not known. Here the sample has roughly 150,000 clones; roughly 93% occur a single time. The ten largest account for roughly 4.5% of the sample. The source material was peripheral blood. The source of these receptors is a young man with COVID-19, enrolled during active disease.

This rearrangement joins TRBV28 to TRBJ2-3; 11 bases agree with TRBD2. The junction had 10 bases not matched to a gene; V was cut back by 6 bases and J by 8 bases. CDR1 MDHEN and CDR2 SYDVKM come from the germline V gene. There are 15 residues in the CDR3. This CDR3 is CASRSMGLAAGTQYF. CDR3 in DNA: TGTGCCAGCAGGTCCATGGGACTAGCGGCTGGTACGCAGTATTTT.

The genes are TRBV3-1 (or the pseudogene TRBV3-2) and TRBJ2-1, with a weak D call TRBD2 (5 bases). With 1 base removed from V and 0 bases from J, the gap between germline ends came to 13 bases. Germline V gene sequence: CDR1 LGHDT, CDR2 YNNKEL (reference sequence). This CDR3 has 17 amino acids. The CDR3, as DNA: TGTGCCAGCAGCCAAGTTTGGACGGGGTCCTCCTACAATGAGCAGTTCTTC. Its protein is CASSQVWTGSSYNEQFF.

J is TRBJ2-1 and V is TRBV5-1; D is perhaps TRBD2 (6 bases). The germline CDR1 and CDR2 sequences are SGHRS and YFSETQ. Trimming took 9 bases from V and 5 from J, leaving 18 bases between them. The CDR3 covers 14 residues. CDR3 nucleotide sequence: TGCGCCACCAAGCGCGCAGGAGGGGACAATGAGCAGTTCTTC. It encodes CATKRAGGDNEQFF.

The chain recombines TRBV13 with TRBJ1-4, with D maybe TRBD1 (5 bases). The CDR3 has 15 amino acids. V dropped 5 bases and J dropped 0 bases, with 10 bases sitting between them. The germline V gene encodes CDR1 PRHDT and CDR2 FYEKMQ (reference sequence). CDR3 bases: TGTGCCAGCAGCCGTGACAGCTCAACTAATGAAAAACTGTTTTTT. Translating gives CASSRDSSTNEKLFF.

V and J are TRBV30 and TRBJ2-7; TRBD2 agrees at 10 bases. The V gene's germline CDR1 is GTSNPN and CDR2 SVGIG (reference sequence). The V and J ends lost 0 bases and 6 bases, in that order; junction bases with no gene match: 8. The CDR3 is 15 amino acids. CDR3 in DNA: TGTGCCTGGAGTGTCACCCTAGCGGGAGACAGCGAGCAGTACTTC. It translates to CAWSVTLAGDSEQYF.

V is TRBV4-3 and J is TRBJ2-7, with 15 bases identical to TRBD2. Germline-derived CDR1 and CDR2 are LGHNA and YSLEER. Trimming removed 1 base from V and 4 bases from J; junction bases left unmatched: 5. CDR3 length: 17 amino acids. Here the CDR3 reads CASSQGTSGRARYEQYF. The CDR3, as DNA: TGCGCCAGCAGCCAAGGGACTAGCGGGAGGGCCAGGTACGAGCAGTACTTC.

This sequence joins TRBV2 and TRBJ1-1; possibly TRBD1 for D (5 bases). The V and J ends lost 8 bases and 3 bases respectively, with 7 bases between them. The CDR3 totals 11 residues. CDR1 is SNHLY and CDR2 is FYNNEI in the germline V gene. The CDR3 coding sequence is TGTGCCAGCCGGGGGGACACTGAAGCTTTCTTT. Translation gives CASRGDTEAFF.

CDR3 nucleotide sequence: TGTGCCAGCACCCTGGGGGGTATAACCTACAATGAGCAGTTCTTC. This translates into CASTLGGITYNEQFF. This sequence joins TRBV28 and TRBJ2-1; a weak D match, TRBD2 (6 bases). V was pared by 7 bases and J by 2 bases, with 15 bases between. The germline V gene has CDR1 MDHEN and CDR2 SYDVKM. The CDR3 loop spans 15 amino acids.

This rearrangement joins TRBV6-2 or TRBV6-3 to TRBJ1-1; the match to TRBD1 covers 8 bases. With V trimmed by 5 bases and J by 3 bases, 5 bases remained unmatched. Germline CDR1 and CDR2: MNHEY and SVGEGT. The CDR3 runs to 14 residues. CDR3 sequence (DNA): TGTGCCAGCAGTCACAGGGGGAAGGACACTGAAGCTTTCTTT. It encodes CASSHRGKDTEAFF.

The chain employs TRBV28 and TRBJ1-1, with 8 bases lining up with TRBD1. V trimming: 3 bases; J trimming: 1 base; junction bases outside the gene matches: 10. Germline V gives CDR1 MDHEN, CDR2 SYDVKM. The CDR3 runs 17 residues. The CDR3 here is CASSFYFGRGPNTEAFF. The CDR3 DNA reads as TGTGCCAGCAGTTTTTATTTCGGCAGGGGGCCGAACACTGAAGCTTTCTTT.

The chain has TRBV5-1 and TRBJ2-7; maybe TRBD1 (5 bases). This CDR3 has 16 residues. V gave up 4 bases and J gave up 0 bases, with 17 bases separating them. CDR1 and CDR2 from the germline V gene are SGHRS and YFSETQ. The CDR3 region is CASSTDTQGFSYEQYF. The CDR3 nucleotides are TGCGCCAGCAGCACTGATACCCAGGGATTCTCCTACGAGCAGTACTTC. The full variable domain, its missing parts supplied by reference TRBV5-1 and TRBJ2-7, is KAGVTQTPRYLIKTRGQQVTLSCSPISGHRSVSWYQQTPGQGLQFLFEYFSETQRNKGNFPGRFSGRQFSNSRSEMNVSTLELGDSALYLCASSTDTQGFSYEQYFGPGTRLTVT.

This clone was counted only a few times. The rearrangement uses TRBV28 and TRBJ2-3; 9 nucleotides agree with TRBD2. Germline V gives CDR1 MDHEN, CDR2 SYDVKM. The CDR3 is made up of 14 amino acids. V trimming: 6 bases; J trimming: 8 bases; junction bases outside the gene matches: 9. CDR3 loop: CASRVAGDPRTQYF. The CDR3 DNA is TGTGCCAGCAGGGTAGCGGGGGATCCCCGTACGCAGTATTTT.

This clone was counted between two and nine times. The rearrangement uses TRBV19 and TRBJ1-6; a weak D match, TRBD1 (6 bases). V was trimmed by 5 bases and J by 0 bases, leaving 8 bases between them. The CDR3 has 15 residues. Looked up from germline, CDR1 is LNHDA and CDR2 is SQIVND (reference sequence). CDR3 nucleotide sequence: TGTGCCAGTAGTCCACAGGGCTCCTATAATTCACCCCTCCACTTT. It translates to CASSPQGSYNSPLHF.

Written as DNA, the CDR3 is TGTGCCAGCAGGCCTCGGGGGACTAACTATGGCTACACCTTC. Translation: CASRPRGTNYGYTF. J is TRBJ1-2 and V is TRBV7-2, with D tentatively TRBD1 (5 bases). Germline CDR1 and CDR2: SGHTA and FQGNSA. The CDR3 has 14 residues. V lost 6 bases and J 0 bases, leaving 11 bases between the germline ends.

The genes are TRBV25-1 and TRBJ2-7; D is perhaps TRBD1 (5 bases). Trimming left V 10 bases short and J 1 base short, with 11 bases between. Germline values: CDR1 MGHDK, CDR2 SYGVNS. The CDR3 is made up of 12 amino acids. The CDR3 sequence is CATSRTSYEQYF. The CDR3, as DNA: TGTGCCACGTCGAGGACATCCTACGAGCAGTACTTC.

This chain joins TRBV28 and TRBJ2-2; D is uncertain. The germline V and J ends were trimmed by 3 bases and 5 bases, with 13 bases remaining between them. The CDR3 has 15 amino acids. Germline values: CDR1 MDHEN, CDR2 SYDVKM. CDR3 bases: TGTGCCAGCAGTTTGGGTCTAGTCTCAACCGGGGAGCTGTTTTTT. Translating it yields CASSLGLVSTGELFF. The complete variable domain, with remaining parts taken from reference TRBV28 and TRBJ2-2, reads DVKVTQSSRYLVKRTGEKVFLECVQDMDHENMFWYRQDPGLGLRLIYFSYDVKMKEKGDIPEGYSVSREKKERFSLILESASTNQTSMYLCASSLGLVSTGELFFGEGSRLTVL.

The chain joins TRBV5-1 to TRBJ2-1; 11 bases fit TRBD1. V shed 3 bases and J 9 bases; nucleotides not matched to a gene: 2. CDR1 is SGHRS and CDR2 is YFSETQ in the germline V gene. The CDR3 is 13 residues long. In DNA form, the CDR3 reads TGCGCCAGCAGCTGGGACAGGGGGTTTGAGCAGTTCTTC. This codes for CASSWDRGFEQFF.

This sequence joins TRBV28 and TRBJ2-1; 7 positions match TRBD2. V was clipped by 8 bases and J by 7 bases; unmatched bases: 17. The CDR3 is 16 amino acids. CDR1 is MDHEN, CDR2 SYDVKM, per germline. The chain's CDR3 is CASLRIRDYPGNEQFF. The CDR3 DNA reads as TGTGCCAGCCTAAGAATACGGGACTACCCGGGGAATGAGCAGTTCTTC.

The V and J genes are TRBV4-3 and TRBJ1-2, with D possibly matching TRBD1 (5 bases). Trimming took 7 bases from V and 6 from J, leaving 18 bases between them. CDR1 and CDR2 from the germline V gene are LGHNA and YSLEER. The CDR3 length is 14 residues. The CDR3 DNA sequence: TGCGCCAGCACCTCACAGGCCGGGAGCAATGGCTACACCTTC. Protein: CASTSQAGSNGYTF.

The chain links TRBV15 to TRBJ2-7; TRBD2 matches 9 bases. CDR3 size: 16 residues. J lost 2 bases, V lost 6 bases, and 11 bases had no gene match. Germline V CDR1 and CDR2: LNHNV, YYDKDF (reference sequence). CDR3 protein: CATRDPGAGGPYEQYF. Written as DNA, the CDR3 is TGTGCCACCAGGGACCCCGGCGCGGGAGGGCCCTACGAGCAGTACTTC. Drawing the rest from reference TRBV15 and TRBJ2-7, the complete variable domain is DAMVIQNPRYQVTQFGKPVTLSCSQTLNHNVMYWYQQKSSQAPKLLFHYYDKDFNNEADTPDNFQSRRPNTSFCFLDIRSPGLGDTAMYLCATRDPGAGGPYEQYFGPGTRLTVT.

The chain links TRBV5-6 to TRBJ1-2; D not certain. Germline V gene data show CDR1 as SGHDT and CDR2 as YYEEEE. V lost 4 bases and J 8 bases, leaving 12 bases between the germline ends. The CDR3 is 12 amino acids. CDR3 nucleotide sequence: TGTGCCAGCAGCCTTGGGAGGCACGGCTACACCTTC. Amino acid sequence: CASSLGRHGYTF.

The CDR3 protein is CASSPLTGPRPGELFF. The DNA for the CDR3 is TGCGCCAGCAGCCCCCTGACAGGGCCCCGACCCGGGGAGCTGTTTTTT. V is TRBV5-1 and J is TRBJ2-2; 7 nucleotides line up with TRBD1. Germline V lookup: CDR1 SGHRS, CDR2 YFSETQ. With V trimmed by 4 bases and J by 6 bases, 12 bases remained unmatched. The CDR3 is 16 residues long.

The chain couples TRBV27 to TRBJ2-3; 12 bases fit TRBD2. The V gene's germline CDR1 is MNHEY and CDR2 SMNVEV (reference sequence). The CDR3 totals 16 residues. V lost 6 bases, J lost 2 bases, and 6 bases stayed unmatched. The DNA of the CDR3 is TGTGCCAGCAGCCTCACTAGCGGGAGGTACACAGATACGCAGTATTTT. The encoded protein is CASSLTSGRYTDTQYF.

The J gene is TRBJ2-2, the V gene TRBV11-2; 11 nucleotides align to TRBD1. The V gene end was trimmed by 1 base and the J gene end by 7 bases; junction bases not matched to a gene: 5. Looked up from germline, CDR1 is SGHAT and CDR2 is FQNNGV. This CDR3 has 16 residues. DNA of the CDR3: TGTGCCAGCAGCTTAGGGACAGGGGGCGCGAACGGGGAGCTGTTTTTT. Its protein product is CASSLGTGGANGELFF.

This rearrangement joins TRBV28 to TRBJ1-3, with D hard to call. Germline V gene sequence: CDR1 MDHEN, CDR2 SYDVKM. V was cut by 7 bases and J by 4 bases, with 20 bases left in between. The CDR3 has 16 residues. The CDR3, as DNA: TGTGCCAGCACATCCCTAGGCCGAGCTCAAGGAAACACCATATATTTT. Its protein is CASTSLGRAQGNTIYF.

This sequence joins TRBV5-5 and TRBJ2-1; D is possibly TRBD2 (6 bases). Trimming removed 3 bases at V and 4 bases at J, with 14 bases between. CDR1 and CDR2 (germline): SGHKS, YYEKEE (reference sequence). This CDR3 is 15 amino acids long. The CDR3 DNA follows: TGTGCCAGCAGCTCCGCCGCGGGGTCATACAATGAGCAGTTCTTC. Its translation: CASSSAAGSYNEQFF. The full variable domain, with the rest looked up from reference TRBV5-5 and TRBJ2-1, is DAGVTQSPTHLIKTRGQQVTLRCSPISGHKSVSWYQQVLGQGPQFIFQYYEKEERGRGNFPDRFSARQFPNYSSELNVNALLLGDSALYLCASSSAAGSYNEQFFGPGTRLTVL.